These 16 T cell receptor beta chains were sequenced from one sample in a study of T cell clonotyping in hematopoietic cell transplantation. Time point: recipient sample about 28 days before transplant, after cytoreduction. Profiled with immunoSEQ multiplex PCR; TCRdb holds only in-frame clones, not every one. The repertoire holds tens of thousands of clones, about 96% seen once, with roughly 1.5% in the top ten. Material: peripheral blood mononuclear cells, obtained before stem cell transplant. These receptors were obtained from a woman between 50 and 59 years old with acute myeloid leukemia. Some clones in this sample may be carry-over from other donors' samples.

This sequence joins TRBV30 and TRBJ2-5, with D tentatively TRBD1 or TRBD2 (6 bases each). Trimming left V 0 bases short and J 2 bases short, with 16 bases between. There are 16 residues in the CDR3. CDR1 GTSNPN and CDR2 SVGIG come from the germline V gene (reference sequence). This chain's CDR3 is CAWSVLGGQGQETQYF. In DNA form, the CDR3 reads TGTGCCTGGAGTGTACTTGGGGGGCAAGGTCAAGAGACCCAGTACTTC.

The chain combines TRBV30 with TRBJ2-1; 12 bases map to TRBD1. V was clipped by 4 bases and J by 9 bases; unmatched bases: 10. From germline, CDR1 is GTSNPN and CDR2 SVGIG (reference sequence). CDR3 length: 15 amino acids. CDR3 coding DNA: TGTGCCTGGACCGGCCCGGGACAGGGGGCGATTGAGCAGTTCTTC. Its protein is CAWTGPGQGAIEQFF. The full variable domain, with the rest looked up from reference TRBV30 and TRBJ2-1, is SQTIHQWPATLVQPVGSPLSLECTVEGTSNPNLYWYRQAAGRGLQLLFYSVGIGQISSEVPQNLSASRPQDRQFILSSKKLLLSDSGFYLCAWTGPGQGAIEQFFGPGTRLTVL.

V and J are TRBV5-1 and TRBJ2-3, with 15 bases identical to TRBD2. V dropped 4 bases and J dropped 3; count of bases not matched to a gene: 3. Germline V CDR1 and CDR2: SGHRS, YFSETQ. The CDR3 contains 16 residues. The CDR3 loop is CASSTGTSGRTDTQYF. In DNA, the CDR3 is TGCGCCAGCAGCACCGGGACTAGCGGGAGGACAGATACGCAGTATTTT.

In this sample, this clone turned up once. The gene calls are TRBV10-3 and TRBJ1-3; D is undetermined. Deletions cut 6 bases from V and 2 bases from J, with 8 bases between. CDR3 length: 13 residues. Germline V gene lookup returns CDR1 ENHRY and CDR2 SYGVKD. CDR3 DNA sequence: TGTGCCATCAGCGAAGGGCCTGGAAACACCATATATTTT. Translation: CAISEGPGNTIYF.

CDR3 sequence reads: CASSQEGGNHGYTF. CDR3 sequence (DNA): TGCGCCAGCAGCCAAGAAGGAGGGAACCATGGCTACACCTTC. The chain uses TRBV4-1 and TRBJ1-2, with D hard to call. The CDR3 contains 14 residues. Germline CDR1 and CDR2: MGHRA and YSYEKL. V lost 0 bases and J 6 bases, leaving 11 bases between the germline ends.

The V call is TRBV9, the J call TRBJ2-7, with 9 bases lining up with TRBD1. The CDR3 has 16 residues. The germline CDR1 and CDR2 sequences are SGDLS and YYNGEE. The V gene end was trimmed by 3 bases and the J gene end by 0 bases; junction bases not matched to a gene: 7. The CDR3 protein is CASSATGGFSSYEQYF. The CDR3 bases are TGTGCCAGCAGCGCCACAGGGGGCTTTAGCTCCTACGAGCAGTACTTC. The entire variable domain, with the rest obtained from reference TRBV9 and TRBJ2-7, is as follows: DSGVTQTPKHLITATGQRVTLRCSPRSGDLSVYWYQQSLDQGLQFLIQYYNGEERAKGNILERFSAQQFPDLHSELNLSSLELGDSALYFCASSATGGFSSYEQYFGPGTRLTVT.

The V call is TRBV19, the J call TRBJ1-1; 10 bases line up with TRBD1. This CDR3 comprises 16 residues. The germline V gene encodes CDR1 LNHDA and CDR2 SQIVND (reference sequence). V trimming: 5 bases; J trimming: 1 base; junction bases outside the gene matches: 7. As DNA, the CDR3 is TGTGCCAGTAGTGAACGACAGGGGGCACGGAACACTGAAGCTTTCTTT. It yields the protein CASSERQGARNTEAFF.

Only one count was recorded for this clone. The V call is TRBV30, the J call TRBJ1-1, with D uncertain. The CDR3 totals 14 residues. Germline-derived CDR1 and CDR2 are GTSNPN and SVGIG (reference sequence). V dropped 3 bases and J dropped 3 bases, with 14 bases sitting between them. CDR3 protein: CAWSTGLKDTEAFF. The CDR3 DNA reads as TGTGCCTGGAGCACCGGATTAAAGGACACTGAAGCTTTCTTT.

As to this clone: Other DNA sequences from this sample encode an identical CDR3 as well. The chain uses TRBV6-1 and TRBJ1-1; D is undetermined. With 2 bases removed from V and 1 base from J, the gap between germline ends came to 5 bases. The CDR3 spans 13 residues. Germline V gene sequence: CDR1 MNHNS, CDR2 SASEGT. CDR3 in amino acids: CASSEQSNTEAFF. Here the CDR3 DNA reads TGTGCCAGCAGTGAACAGTCGAACACTGAAGCTTTCTTT.

This CDR3 is CASSLDRGGAQPQHF. The CDR3, as DNA: TGTGCCAGTAGTTTGGACAGGGGGGGAGCCCAGCCCCAGCATTTT. The chain is built from TRBV19 and TRBJ1-5, with 10 bases fitting TRBD1. CDR3 length equals 15 residues. Germline CDR1 LNHDA, CDR2 SQIVND (reference sequence). Germline trimming cut 5 bases from V and 7 bases from J; bases unmatched to any gene: 8.

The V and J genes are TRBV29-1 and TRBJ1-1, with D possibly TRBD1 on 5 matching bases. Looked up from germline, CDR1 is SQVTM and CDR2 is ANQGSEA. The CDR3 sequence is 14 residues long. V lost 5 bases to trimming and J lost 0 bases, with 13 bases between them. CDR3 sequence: CSVRPGSMNTEAFF. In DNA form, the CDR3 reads TGCAGCGTTAGGCCAGGGTCAATGAACACTGAAGCTTTCTTT. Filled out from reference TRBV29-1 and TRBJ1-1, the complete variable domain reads SAVISQKPSRDICQRGTSLTIQCQVDSQVTMMFWYRQQPGQSLTLIATANQGSEATYESGFVIDKFPISRPNLTFSTLTVSNMSPEDSSIYLCSVRPGSMNTEAFFGQGTRLTVV.

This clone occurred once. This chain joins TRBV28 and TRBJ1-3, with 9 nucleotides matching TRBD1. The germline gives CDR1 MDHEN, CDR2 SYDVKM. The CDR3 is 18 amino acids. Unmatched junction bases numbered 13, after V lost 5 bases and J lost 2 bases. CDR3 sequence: CASSIYSGTGFTGNTIYF. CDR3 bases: TGTGCCAGCAGTATCTACTCCGGGACAGGGTTCACTGGAAACACCATATATTTT.

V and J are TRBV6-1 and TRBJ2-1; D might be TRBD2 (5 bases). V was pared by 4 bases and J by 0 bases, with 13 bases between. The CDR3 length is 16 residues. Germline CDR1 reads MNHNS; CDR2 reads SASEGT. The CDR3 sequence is CASSGSGRTSYNEQFF. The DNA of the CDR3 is TGTGCCAGCAGTGGATCGGGGAGAACCTCCTACAATGAGCAGTTCTTC.

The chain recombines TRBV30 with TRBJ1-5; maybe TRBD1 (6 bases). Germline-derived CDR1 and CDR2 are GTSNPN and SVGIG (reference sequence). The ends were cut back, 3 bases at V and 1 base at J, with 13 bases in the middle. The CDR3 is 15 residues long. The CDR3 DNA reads TGTGCCTGGAGACCTGGACAGTTCAGCAATCAGCCCCAGCATTTT. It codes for CAWRPGQFSNQPQHF.

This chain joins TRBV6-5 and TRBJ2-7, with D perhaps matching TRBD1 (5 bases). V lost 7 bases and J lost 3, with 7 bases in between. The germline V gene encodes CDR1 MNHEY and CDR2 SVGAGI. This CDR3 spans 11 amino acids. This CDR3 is CASKGYYEQYF. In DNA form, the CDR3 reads TGTGCCAGCAAGGGGTACTACGAGCAGTACTTC.

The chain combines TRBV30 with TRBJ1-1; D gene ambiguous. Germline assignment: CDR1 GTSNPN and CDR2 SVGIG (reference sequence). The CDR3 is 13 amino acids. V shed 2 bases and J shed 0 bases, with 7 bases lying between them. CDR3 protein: CAWSKGLNTEAFF. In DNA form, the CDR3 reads TGTGCCTGGAGTAAGGGTCTGAACACTGAAGCTTTCTTT. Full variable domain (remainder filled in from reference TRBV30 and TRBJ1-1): SQTIHQWPATLVQPVGSPLSLECTVEGTSNPNLYWYRQAAGRGLQLLFYSVGIGQISSEVPQNLSASRPQDRQFILSSKKLLLSDSGFYLCAWSKGLNTEAFFGQGTRLTVV.